This entry concerns a single T cell receptor (beta chain). What it binds is unknown. PCR amplification relied on 60 Vbeta primers (plus 13 Jbeta primers). Sequencing was performed with immunoSEQ multiplex PCR; in TCRdb, only in-frame clones are kept and a portion is missing. The listing records 110,000 to 150,000 clones. This entry belongs to a study of cytomegalovirus exposure and HLA in healthy donors. Findings and limits, study-wide: According to an earlier analysis, most TCR beta V segments yielded productive rearrangements about 87% or about 30% of the time. TCR beta V- and J-gene trimming, according to a later analysis, was linked to a missense DCLRE1C variant. One later analysis reportedly identified an Asian-associated ancestry cluster that showed fewer N-insertions than the approximately 700-donor mean. As was reported, the classifier diagnosed cytomegalovirus status with high specificity and sensitivity.

The sequenced sample consisted of PBMCs. This TCR came from a male donor in good health and CMV-seronegative.

DNA for the CDR3: TGTGCCAGCAGTTCACCGGGACAGGGACCTTACGAGCAGTACTTC. Its translation is CASSSPGQGPYEQYF. The J gene is TRBJ2-7, the V gene TRBV27, with 9 bases lining up with TRBD1. The CDR3 is 15 residues long. V shed 4 bases and J 4 bases; nucleotides not matched to a gene: 8. Germline CDR1 is MNHEY and CDR2 is SMNVEV (reference sequence).